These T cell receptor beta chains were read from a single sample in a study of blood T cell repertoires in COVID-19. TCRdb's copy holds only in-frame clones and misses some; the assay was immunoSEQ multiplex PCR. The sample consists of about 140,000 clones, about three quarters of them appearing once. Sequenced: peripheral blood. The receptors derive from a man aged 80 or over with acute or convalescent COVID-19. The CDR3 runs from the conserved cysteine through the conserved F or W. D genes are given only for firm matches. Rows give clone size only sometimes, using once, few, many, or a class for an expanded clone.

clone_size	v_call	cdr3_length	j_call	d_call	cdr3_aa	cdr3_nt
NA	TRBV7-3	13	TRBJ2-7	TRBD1	CASSPDRGDEQYF	TGTGCCAGCAGCCCGGACAGGGGGGACGAGCAGTACTTC
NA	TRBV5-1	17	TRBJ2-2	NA	CASSLRPGTTNTGELFF	TGCGCCAGCAGCTTGCGACCCGGGACAACGAACACCGGGGAGCTGTTTTTT
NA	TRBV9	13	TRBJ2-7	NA	CASSLDRSNEQYF	TGTGCCAGCAGCTTAGACAGGTCGAACGAGCAGTACTTC
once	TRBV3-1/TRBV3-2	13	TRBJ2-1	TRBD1	CASSQNRGTEQFF	TGTGCCAGCAGCCAAAACAGGGGGACTGAGCAGTTCTTC
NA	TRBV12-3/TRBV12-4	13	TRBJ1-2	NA	CASSLDLFYGYTF	TGTGCCAGCAGCCTCGACTTATTCTATGGCTACACCTTC
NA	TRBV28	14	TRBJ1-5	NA	CASSLAGLNQPQHF	TGTGCCAGCAGTTTAGCGGGGCTCAATCAGCCCCAGCATTTT
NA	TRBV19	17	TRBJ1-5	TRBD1	CASSIDPGQGSNQPQHF	TGTGCCAGTAGTATAGACCCTGGACAGGGAAGCAATCAGCCCCAGCATTTT
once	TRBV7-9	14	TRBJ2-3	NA	CASSLGVSTDTQYF	TGTGCCAGCAGCTTAGGTGTCTCCACAGATACGCAGTATTTT
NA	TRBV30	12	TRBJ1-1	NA	CALGSRAPEAFF	TGTGCCTTGGGGAGCAGGGCCCCTGAAGCTTTCTTT
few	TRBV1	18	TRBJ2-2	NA	CTRVTFSGGDANTGELFF	TGCACCAGGGTAACTTTCAGCGGGGGTGACGCGAACACCGGGGAGCTGTTTTTT
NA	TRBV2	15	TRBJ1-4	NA	CASSELTALNEKLFF	TGTGCCAGCAGTGAATTAACAGCCCTGAATGAAAAACTGTTTTTT
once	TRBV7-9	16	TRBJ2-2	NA	CASSLAVSPNTGELFF	TGTGCCAGCAGCTTAGCGGTCAGTCCAAACACCGGGGAGCTGTTTTTT
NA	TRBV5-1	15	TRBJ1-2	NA	CASSPDSPANYGYTF	TGCGCCAGCAGCCCCGACTCCCCCGCAAACTATGGCTACACCTTC
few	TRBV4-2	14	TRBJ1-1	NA	CASSQGDRRLEAFF	TGTGCCAGCAGCCAAGGAGACAGAAGACTTGAAGCTTTCTTT
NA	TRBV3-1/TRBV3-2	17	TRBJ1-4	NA	CASSQDHPTGSGEKLFF	TGTGCCAGCAGCCAAGATCATCCCACTGGCAGCGGCGAAAAACTGTTTTTT
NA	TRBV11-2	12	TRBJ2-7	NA	CASSPPGYEQYF	TGTGCCAGCAGCCCGCCCGGGTACGAGCAGTACTTC
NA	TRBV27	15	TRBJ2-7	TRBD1	CASSRSGQASYEQYF	TGTGCCAGCAGTAGGTCGGGACAGGCCTCCTACGAGCAGTACTTC
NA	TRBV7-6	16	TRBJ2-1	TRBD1	CASSLAPRTGGNEQFF	TGTGCCAGCAGCTTAGCCCCGAGGACAGGGGGGAATGAGCAGTTCTTC
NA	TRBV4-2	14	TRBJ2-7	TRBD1	CASSQEQGRGEQYF	TGTGCCAGCAGCCAAGAACAGGGGCGAGGCGAGCAGTACTTC
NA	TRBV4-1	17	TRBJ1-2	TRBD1	CASSRSLGTGGNYGYTF	TGCGCCAGCAGCCGGAGTCTTGGGACAGGGGGCAATTATGGCTACACCTTC
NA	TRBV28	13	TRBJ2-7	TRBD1	CASSPGQHYEQYF	TGTGCCAGCAGTCCGGGACAGCACTACGAGCAGTACTTC
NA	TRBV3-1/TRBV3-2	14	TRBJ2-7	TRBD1	CASSPSIGQGEQYF	TGTGCCAGCAGCCCCTCAATCGGACAGGGCGAGCAGTACTTC
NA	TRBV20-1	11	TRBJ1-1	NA	CSARKWPEAFF	TGCAGTGCTAGAAAGTGGCCTGAAGCTTTCTTT
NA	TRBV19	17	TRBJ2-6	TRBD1	CASSFQQGDSGANVLTF	TGTGCCAGTAGTTTCCAACAGGGGGACTCTGGGGCCAACGTCCTGACTTTC
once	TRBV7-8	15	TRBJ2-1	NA	CASSLRRLPSNEQFF	TGTGCCAGCAGCTTGAGGAGACTTCCCTCCAATGAGCAGTTCTTC
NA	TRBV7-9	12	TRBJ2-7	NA	CASSFTSYEQYF	TGTGCCAGCAGCTTCACTTCCTACGAGCAGTACTTC
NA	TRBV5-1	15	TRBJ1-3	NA	CASSFGQSSGNTIYF	TGCGCCAGCAGCTTCGGACAGAGCTCTGGAAACACCATATATTTT
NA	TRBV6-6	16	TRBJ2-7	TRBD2	CASNQPGRGGSYEQYF	TGTGCCAGCAACCAGCCGGGACGCGGGGGTTCCTACGAGCAGTACTTC
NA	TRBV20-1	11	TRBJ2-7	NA	CSASYSYEQYF	TGCAGTGCTAGCTACAGCTACGAGCAGTACTTC
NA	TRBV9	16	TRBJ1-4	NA	CASSVGQPGGNEKLFF	TGTGCCAGCAGCGTTGGACAGCCGGGGGGTAATGAAAAACTGTTTTTT
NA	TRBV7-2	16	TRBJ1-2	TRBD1	CASSEGQGAFGYGYTF	TGTGCCAGCAGCGAGGGACAGGGGGCGTTTGGCTATGGCTACACCTTC
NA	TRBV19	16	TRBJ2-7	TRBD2	CASKGGGDYLGYEQYF	TGTGCCAGTAAAGGCGGGGGGGATTATCTTGGGTACGAGCAGTACTTC
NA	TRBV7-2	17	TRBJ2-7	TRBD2	CASSLRAGGLSYYEQYF	TGTGCCAGCAGCTTGCGAGCGGGGGGGCTGTCATACTACGAGCAGTACTTC
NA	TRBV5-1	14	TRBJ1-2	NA	CASSLDTSSGGYTF	TGCGCCAGCAGCTTGGACACCTCCTCGGGAGGCTACACCTTC
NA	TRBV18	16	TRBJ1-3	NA	CASSTVGQISGNTIYF	TGTGCCAGCTCAACGGTCGGACAGATCTCTGGAAACACCATATATTTT
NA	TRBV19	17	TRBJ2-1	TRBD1	CASSRPDNTGGYNEQFF	TGTGCCAGTAGTAGGCCGGATAATACAGGGGGCTACAATGAGCAGTTCTTC